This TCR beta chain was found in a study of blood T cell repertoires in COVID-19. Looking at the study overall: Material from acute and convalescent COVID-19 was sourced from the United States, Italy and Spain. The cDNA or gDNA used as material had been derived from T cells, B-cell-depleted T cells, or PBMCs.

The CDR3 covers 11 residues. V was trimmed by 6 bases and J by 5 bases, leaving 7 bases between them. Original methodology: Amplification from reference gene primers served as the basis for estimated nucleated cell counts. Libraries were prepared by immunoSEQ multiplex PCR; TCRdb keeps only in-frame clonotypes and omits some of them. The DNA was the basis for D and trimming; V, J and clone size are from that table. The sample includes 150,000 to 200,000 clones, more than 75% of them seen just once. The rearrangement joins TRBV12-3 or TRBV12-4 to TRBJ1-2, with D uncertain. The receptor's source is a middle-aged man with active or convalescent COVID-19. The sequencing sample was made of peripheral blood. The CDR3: CASSRAYGYTF. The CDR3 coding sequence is TGTGCCAGCAGCCGAGCTTATGGCTACACCTTC.